The 10 T cell receptor beta chains below come from one sample, sequenced in a study of shared clonotypes between healthy human individuals (dated by TCRdb to the early 2020s). The library was produced with the immunoSEQ multiplex PCR assay. The clones in this table, taken by TCRdb from immuneACCESS, are in-frame only. Not every clone is retained; where verified, under half of the shortfall comes from an unresolved V gene, and the cause of the rest is unknown. The sample records 1,500,000 or so clones, over 95% of which are singletons. Approximately 1.1% of the sample goes to the ten largest clones. The sequencing input was naive CD4+ T cells sorted from blood. The meaning of the sample's cell subset or site label: CD45RA+ positively selected. The receptors stem from a man aged 25 to 40 in good health.

The chain combines TRBV19 with TRBJ1-2, with unresolved D. Germline V gene data show CDR1 as LNHDA and CDR2 as SQIVND (reference sequence). V was trimmed by 5 bases and J by 4 bases, leaving 11 bases between them. The CDR3 extends over 13 amino acids. The chain's CDR3 is CASSARDGYGYTF. The DNA for the CDR3 is TGTGCCAGTAGTGCGCGAGACGGCTATGGCTACACCTTC.

The rearrangement links TRBV19 to TRBJ2-7; D possibly corresponds to TRBD2 (5 bases). Germline V lookup: CDR1 LNHDA, CDR2 SQIVND (reference sequence). Deletions cut 4 bases from V and 3 bases from J, with 19 bases between. The CDR3 consists of 16 residues. The CDR3 sequence: CASSRGIGDSNYEQYF. DNA of the CDR3: TGTGCCAGTAGTAGAGGGATCGGGGATTCGAACTACGAGCAGTACTTC.

The chain uses TRBV27 and TRBJ1-1; no reliable D call. This CDR3 is built from 16 residues. Germline lookup yields CDR1 MNHEY and CDR2 SMNVEV (reference sequence). V was clipped by 6 bases and J by 1 base, with 18 bases between them. CDR3 in amino acids: CASSPKPAVRNTEAFF. Here the CDR3 DNA reads TGTGCCAGCAGCCCTAAGCCGGCAGTTAGGAACACTGAAGCTTTCTTT.

This sequence joins TRBV27 and TRBJ2-1; no clear D. Germline CDR1 reads MNHEY; CDR2 reads SMNVEV (reference sequence). The CDR3 loop spans 19 amino acids. The ends were cut back, 0 bases at V and 0 bases at J, with 18 bases in the middle. CDR3 sequence: CASSLSTPRAPSSYNEQFF. CDR3 in DNA: TGTGCCAGCAGTTTATCGACTCCTCGTGCCCCAAGCTCCTACAATGAGCAGTTCTTC.

This clone was recorded once. The chain has TRBV15 and TRBJ2-4; no clear D gene. CDR1 and CDR2 (germline): LNHNV, YYDKDF (reference sequence). The CDR3 has 15 amino acids. The V end was cut by 3 bases, the J end by 0 bases, with 9 bases between. CDR3 residues: CATSSDRLAKNIQYF. CDR3 in DNA: TGTGCCACCAGCAGTGATCGGTTAGCCAAAAACATTCAGTACTTC. Drawing the rest from reference TRBV15 and TRBJ2-4, the complete variable domain is DAMVIQNPRYQVTQFGKPVTLSCSQTLNHNVMYWYQQKSSQAPKLLFHYYDKDFNNEADTPDNFQSRRPNTSFCFLDIRSPGLGDTAMYLCATSSDRLAKNIQYFGAGTRLSVL.

The rearrangement links TRBV9 to TRBJ1-4; possible D gene TRBD1, 5 bases. Germline values: CDR1 SGDLS, CDR2 YYNGEE. The CDR3 loop spans 15 amino acids. V dropped 0 bases and J dropped 4 bases, with 10 bases sitting between them. The CDR3 here is CASSVGGVYNEKLFF. The CDR3 DNA follows: TGTGCCAGCAGCGTAGGGGGGGTCTATAATGAAAAACTGTTTTTT.

The chain employs TRBV28 and TRBJ1-2; D unclear. V was cut by 5 bases and J by 6 bases, with 13 bases left in between. Looked up from germline, CDR1 is MDHEN and CDR2 is SYDVKM. The CDR3 covers 13 residues. CDR3 region: CASSVRTHDGYTF. Written as DNA, the CDR3 is TGTGCCAGCAGTGTCAGGACCCATGATGGCTACACCTTC.

The chain couples TRBV15 to TRBJ2-7, with D perhaps matching TRBD1 (5 bases). CDR1 is LNHNV and CDR2 is YYDKDF in the germline V gene (reference sequence). V gave up 0 bases and J gave up 3 bases, with 12 bases separating them. This CDR3 region has 15 residues. The DNA of the CDR3 is TGTGCCACCAGCAGAGATCTCAACAGGAACTACGAGCAGTACTTC. The encoded protein is CATSRDLNRNYEQYF.

About this clone: The sample contains more than one DNA sequence encoding this CDR3. The genes are TRBV7-2 and TRBJ2-3; no firm D call. The CDR3 consists of 11 residues. Looked up from germline, CDR1 is SGHTA and CDR2 is FQGNSA. The V and J ends lost 6 bases and 6 bases respectively, with 7 bases between them. The DNA for the CDR3 is TGTGCCAGCAGTAGTACGGATACGCAGTATTTT. Translated: CASSSTDTQYF.

The chain employs TRBV9 and TRBJ2-1, with D possibly TRBD1 on 6 matching bases. The CDR3 runs to 14 residues. Germline lookup yields CDR1 SGDLS and CDR2 YYNGEE. The ends were cut back, 3 bases at V and 9 bases at J, with 16 bases in the middle. CDR3: CASSARSGAGEQFF. The CDR3 region has the DNA TGTGCCAGCAGCGCTCGATCAGGGGCGGGTGAGCAGTTCTTC.